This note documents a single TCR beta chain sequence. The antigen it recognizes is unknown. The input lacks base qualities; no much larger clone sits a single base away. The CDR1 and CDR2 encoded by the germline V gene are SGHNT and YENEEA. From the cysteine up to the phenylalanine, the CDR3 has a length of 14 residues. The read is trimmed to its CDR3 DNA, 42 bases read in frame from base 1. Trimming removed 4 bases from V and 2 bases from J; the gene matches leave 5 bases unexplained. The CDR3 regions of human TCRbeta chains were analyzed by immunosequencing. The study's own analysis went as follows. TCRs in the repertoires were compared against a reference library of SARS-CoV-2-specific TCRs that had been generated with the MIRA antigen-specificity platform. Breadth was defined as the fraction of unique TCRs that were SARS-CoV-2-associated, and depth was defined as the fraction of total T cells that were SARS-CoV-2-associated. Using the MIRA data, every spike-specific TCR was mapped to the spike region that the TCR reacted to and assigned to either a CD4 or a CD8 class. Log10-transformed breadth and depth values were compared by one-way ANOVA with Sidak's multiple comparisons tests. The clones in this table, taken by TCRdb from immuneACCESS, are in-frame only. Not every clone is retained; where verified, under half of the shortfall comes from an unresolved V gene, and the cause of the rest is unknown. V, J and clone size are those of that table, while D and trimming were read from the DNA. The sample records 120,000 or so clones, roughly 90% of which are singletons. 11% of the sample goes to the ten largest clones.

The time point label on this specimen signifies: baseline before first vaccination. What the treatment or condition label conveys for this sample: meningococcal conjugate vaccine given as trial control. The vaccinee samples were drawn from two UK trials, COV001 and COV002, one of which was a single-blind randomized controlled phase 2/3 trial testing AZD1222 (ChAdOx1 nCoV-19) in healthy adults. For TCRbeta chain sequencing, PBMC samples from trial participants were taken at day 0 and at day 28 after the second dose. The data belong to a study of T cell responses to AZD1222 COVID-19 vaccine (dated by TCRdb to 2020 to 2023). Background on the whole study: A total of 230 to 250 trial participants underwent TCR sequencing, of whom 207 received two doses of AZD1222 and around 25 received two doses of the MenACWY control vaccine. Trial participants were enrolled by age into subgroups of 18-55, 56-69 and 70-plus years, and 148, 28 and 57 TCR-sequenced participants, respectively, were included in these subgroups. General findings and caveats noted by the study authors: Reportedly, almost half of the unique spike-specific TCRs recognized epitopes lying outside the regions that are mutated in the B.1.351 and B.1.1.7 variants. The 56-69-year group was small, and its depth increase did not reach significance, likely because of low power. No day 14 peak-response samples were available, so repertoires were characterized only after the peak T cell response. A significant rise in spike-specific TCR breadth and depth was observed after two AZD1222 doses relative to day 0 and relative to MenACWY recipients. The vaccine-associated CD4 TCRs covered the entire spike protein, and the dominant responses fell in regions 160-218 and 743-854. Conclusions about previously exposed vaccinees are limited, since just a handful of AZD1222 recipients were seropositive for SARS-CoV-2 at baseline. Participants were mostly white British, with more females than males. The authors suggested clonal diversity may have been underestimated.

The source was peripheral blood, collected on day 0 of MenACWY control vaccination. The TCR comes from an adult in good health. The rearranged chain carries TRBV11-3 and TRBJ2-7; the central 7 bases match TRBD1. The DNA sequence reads TGTGCCAGCAGCTACCAAACAGGGGCCTACGAGCAGTACTTC. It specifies CASSYQTGAYEQYF.